This T cell receptor beta chain was identified in a study of T cell repertoires in cytomegalovirus infection. Study-wide context: HLA-B-restricted CMV epitopes that are well studied, plus recently identified HLA-C-restricted ones, were used by the study. Findings and limits, study-wide: Dominating the ex vivo response were TCR beta clonotypes that were CMV-specific and HLA-C-restricted.

This clonotype was seen only a few times. Its cognate antigen is unknown. The CDR3 consists of 14 residues. CDR1 is SNHLY, CDR2 FYNNEI, per germline. With V trimmed by 8 bases and J by 9 bases, 10 bases remained unmatched. From the reads, TCRdb called clonotypes with MiXCR, one entry per CDR3 protein. Of approximately 600,000 distinct CDR3 sequences in the sample, just under 40% were seen once. V is TRBV2 and J is TRBJ2-1, with 10 nucleotides matching TRBD2. This TCR was recovered from a human donor in good health (CMV status not recorded). Some clones in this sample may be carry-over from other donors' samples. The source material was cultured PBMCs, sampled from culture after CMV antigen stimulation. The CDR3 DNA is TGTGCCAGCTCATCTAGCGGGAGATGGAGTGAGCAGTTCTTC. Its translation: CASSSSGRWSEQFF.